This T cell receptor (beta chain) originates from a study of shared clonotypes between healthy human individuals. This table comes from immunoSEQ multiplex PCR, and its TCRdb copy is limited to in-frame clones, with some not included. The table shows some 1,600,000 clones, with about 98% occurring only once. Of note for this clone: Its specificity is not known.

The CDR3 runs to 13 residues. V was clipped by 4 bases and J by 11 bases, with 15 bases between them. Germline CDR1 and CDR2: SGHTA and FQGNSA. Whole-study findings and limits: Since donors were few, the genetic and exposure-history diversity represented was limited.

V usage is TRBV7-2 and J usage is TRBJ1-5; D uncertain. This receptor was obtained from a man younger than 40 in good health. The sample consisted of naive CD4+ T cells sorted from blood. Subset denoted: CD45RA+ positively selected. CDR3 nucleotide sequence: TGTGCCAGCAGCTCCCGGACCGAGTTGGCCCAGCATTTT. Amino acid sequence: CASSSRTELAQHF.